A single T cell receptor beta chain is shown here with its context. The junction shows a germline mismatch at one end, possibly a read error. The germline V gene has CDR1 SGHAT and CDR2 FQNNGV. The CDR3 is 14 residues long. The sample belongs to a study of tumor-infiltrating lymphocytes in primary liver carcinoma. Overall study: Sequencing of the samples generated roughly 3.5 to 8 million productive TCRbeta reads, with similar yields across tissue types.

Investigators took RNA and DNA out together from roughly 18-30 mg of unsorted bulk tissue. Histology found more than 75% viable tumor cells per sample. Constant-region priming of around 500 ng total RNA yielded TCR beta cDNA. Slightly modified ARM-PCR served as the procedure for the TCR beta libraries. These libraries came from three rounds of nested multiplex PCR. The first two PCR rounds, around 10 cycles each, used TRBV1-TRBV30 forward primers and a C-beta reverse primer. MiXCR was run by TCRdb on the multiplex PCR reads, yielding one entry per CDR3 protein. The sample shows about 130,000 distinct CDR3 sequences, 64% of them seen only once.

The rearrangement links TRBV11-2 to TRBJ1-2; possibly TRBD1 for D (5 bases). The source material was liver tumor tissue from sampling region 3. Subset meaning: tumor region T3, left-lateral pole. The sequence derives from an older woman with primary liver carcinoma and hepatitis B virus infection. The CDR3 DNA follows: TGTGCCAGCATCTCAATCCGGGGGAATGATGGCTACACTTTC. This codes for CASISIRGNDGYTF.